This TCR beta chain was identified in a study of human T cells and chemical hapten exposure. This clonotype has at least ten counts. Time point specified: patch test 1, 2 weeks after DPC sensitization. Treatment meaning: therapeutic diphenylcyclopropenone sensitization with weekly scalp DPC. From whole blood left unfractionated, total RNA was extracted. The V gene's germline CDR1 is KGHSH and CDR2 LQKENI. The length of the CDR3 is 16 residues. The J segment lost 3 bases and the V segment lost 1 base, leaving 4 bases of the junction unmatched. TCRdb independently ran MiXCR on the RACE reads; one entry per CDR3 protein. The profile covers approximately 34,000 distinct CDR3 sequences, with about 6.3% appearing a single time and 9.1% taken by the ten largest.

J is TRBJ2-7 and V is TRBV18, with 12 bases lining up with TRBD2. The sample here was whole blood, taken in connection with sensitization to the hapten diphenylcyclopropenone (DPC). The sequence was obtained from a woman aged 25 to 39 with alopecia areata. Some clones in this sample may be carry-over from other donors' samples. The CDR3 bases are TGTGCCAGCTCACCACGACCGACTAGCGGGGGCTACGAGCAGTACTTC. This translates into CASSPRPTSGGYEQYF.